The clone carrying this T cell receptor (beta chain) was seen only once. One end of the junction is discordant with germline, which a read error may explain. This CDR3 contains 14 residues. Germline V gene data show CDR1 as MNHEY and CDR2 as SVGEGT. The entry originates in a study of CD8+CD57+ T cells in acquired aplastic anemia. Overall study: When averaged, DNA from sorted CD4+ and CD8+ cells came to 2.5 to 4 ug.

An expansion of CD8+CD57+ cells by flow cytometry had been shown in patients chosen for sequencing. According to the study, genomic DNA was the template for TCR beta VDJ and CDR3 profiling. TCRdb re-called the reads through MiXCR, storing one row per CDR3 protein. The table includes approximately 200,000 distinct CDR3 sequences, roughly 53% detected once. The chain couples TRBV6-2 or TRBV6-3 to TRBJ2-7; D is unclear. Sequencing used sorted CD4+, CD8+, or CD8+CD57+ T cells (not recorded which) from PBMCs. This TCR came from a human donor with aplastic anemia. DNA of the CDR3: TGTGCCATCAGTGCCGCCGCAGGATTGTACGAGCAGTACTTC. Translated, it gives CAISAAAGLYEQYF.